One and the same sample provided the 7 T cell receptor beta chains below, sequenced in a study of vaccination and CD4 T cells after COVID-19. The Oncomine TCR Beta short-read assay was applied to DNA of cultured CD4+ T cells. A single record per CDR3 protein comes from TCRdb applying MiXCR to the PCR reads. The data show fewer than 20,000 distinct CDR3 sequences, under 60% seen once. The treatment was: roughly ten-day PBMC culture with coronavirus spike peptide pools or control peptides (ViraFEST assay). No antigen has been identified for these receptors. Sample: CD4+ T cells from blood, cultured in vitro, taken before SARS-CoV-2 vaccination. These receptors were taken from a human donor who had recovered from COVID-19.

V is TRBV20-1 and J is TRBJ2-1, with a possible D match to TRBD2 (6 bases). The length of the CDR3 is 15 residues. Germline loops: CDR1 DFQATT, CDR2 SNEGSKA (reference sequence). Trimming took 6 bases from V and 9 from J, leaving 24 bases between them. The CDR3: CSAQIRTTRVREQFF. The CDR3 nucleotides read TGCAGTGCCCAAATTCGAACGACTAGAGTTCGTGAGCAGTTCTTC.

This clonotype was counted only a few times. This rearrangement joins TRBV7-2 to TRBJ2-5; D might be TRBD1 (6 bases). The CDR3 has 14 amino acids. V shed 0 bases and J shed 5 bases, with 10 bases lying between them. Germline V lookup: CDR1 SGHTA, CDR2 FQGNSA. The CDR3 DNA is TGTGCCAGCAGCTTAGCGGGGGCCGGGGAGACCCAGTACTTC. Its protein is CASSLAGAGETQYF.

V usage is TRBV28 and J usage is TRBJ1-1; TRBD1 might be the D (6 bases). Per germline, CDR1 MDHEN and CDR2 SYDVKM. The CDR3 spans 14 residues. V lost 4 bases and J lost 4, with 13 bases in between. This CDR3 reads CASSSGGAFTEAFF. In nucleotides, the CDR3 is TGTGCCAGCAGTTCTGGGGGGGCTTTCACTGAAGCTTTCTTT.

The gene calls are TRBV30 and TRBJ2-1, with D perhaps matching TRBD2 (6 bases). Trimming removed 1 base at V and 12 bases at J, with 22 bases between. Germline V gene sequence: CDR1 GTSNPN, CDR2 SVGIG (reference sequence). This CDR3 comprises 15 residues. In DNA, the CDR3 is TGTGCCTGGAGTGGGCTAGCGAGCTCCCACGTCCGGCAGTTCTTC. Residues: CAWSGLASSHVRQFF.

In this sample, this clonotype turned up once. The chain couples TRBV4-1 to TRBJ1-6, with D hard to call. Germline loops: CDR1 MGHRA, CDR2 YSYEKL. Between the trimmed V and J ends, which lost 4 bases and 6 bases, there was a span of 25 bases. The CDR3 totals 19 residues. The CDR3 bases are TGCGCCAGCAGCCCCCGTTACGGATTCGCAACCTCTCTTAATTCACCCCTCCACTTT. As protein: CASSPRYGFATSLNSPLHF.

The CDR3 loop reads CAWWTPYSYEQYF. In nucleotides, the CDR3 is TGTGCCTGGTGGACCCCTTACTCCTACGAGCAGTACTTC. The V call is TRBV30, the J call TRBJ2-7; D is ambiguous. Germline CDR1 and CDR2: GTSNPN and SVGIG (reference sequence). The CDR3 loop spans 13 amino acids. Trimming shortened V by 5 bases and J by 0 bases, and 11 bases separated the two germline ends.

The chain combines TRBV7-9 with TRBJ1-6; possibly TRBD1 for D (5 bases). Germline V lookup: CDR1 SEHNR, CDR2 FQNEAQ (reference sequence). The CDR3 is 17 residues long. V lost 4 bases to trimming and J lost 0 bases, with 13 bases between them. The CDR3 sequence is CASSSPGRSSYNSPLHF. The DNA for the CDR3 is TGTGCCAGCAGCTCCCCGGGACGGAGCTCCTATAATTCACCCCTCCACTTT.